This T cell receptor (beta chain) comes out of a study of pediatric ulcerative colitis. Points from the study as a whole: Blood-rectal clonal overlap within each person was significantly higher in ulcerative colitis patients than controls.

The CDR3 spans 17 residues. Deletions cut 1 base from V and 0 bases from J, with 11 bases between. The germline V gene has CDR1 SGHRS and CDR2 YFSETQ. The table came from immunoSEQ multiplex PCR; TCRdb's copy has only in-frame clones and leaves some out. The data contain about 17,000 clones, just under 75% of them singletons. One to two pinch biopsies were taken from the rectum during colonoscopy. About this clone: Its antigen is still unknown.

This chain joins TRBV5-1 and TRBJ1-6, with D unresolved. Sequenced sample: gut tissue. This receptor was obtained from a girl aged 5-17 years with moderate ulcerative colitis. CDR3 region: CASSLTAASSYNSPLHF. The DNA of the CDR3 is TGCGCCAGCAGCTTGACGGCAGCTAGCTCCTATAATTCACCCCTCCACTTT.